This TCR beta chain was sequenced during a study of human T cells and chemical hapten exposure. This clonotype was found once. Unique molecular identifiers were attached to individual cDNA molecules during library preparation. TCRdb called the RACE reads again in MiXCR, with one record for every CDR3 protein. In the table there are tens of thousands of distinct CDR3 sequences, over 8.5% of which are singletons. The time point is: healthy volunteer bleed at 6 weeks. It was unfractionated whole blood from which total RNA was extracted. This sequence was found in a male donor in good health. Some clones in this sample may be carry-over from other donors' samples. Sequences were obtained from whole blood.

The CDR3 region is CASSLVGGSTTEAFF. The CDR3 nucleotides read TGTGCCAGCAGCTTAGTAGGAGGCAGCACCACTGAAGCTTTCTTT. The chain couples TRBV7-8 to TRBJ1-1; D gene uncertain. CDR1 is SGHVS and CDR2 is FQNEAQ in the germline V gene. This CDR3 has 15 residues. With 1 base removed from V and 4 bases from J, the gap between germline ends came to 13 bases.